This T cell receptor (beta chain) was retrieved from a study of ipilimumab plus nivolumab after autologous stem cell transplantation (dated by TCRdb to the early 2020s). With respect to the entire study: A median of about five ipilimumab doses and under 10 nivolumab doses was received by trial patients. The DLBCL cohort included primary refractory and relapsed disease, with 18-month progression-free survival of approximately 83% and 30% respectively. The trial enrolled patients with high-risk diffuse large B cell lymphoma, mature T cell lymphoma, or multiple myeloma undergoing autologous transplant. The intent-to-treat population of the trial consisted of around 37 patients.

Starting 14 to 28 days after the autologous transplant, patients began checkpoint therapy, which included ipilimumab at 1 mg/kg intravenously on day 1 of selected weeks. Patients received nivolumab at 3 mg/kg intravenously on day 1 of weeks 1, 4, 7, 10, and every two weeks through week 26. Combined checkpoint inhibition with ipilimumab and nivolumab as consolidation after autologous stem cell transplantation was tested in a Phase Ib clinical trial. This clone was counted a single time. Its cognate antigen has yet to be identified. Per-base quality was not reported, and no clone a single base away is much larger than it. Receptor libraries were prepared by the immunoSEQ multiplex PCR assay. TCRdb retrieved this table from immuneACCESS and kept in-frame rearrangements only. Not all clones are present; in checked studies, unresolved V genes account for under half, and no reason is known for the remainder. This sample gives 84,000 or so clones in total; about 83% of them show up just once. Roughly 2% of the sample comes from the top ten.

Overall results and qualifications from the work: Per the authors, a biologic rationale for further study of the post-transplant checkpoint inhibition approach was offered by T cell receptor repertoire, regulatory T cell phenotype and gut microbiota profiles. The authors concluded that combined checkpoint inhibition appeared tolerable when used as consolidation after transplant.

This TCR derives from a male donor with diffuse large B-cell lymphoma. The sequencing here drew on PBMCs, taken in a trial of ipilimumab plus nivolumab as post-transplant consolidation.

The nucleotide sequence is TGTGCCAGCAGTTACGTTAATTCACCCCTCCACTTT. Its translation is CASSYVNSPLHF. The rearrangement joined TRBV6-6 to TRBJ1-6, with an unclear D gene assignment. From a lookup of the germline V gene (reference sequence), CDR1 and CDR2 are MNHNY and SVGAGI. Trimming takes 2 bases from V and 6 bases from J, and the germline ends sit 2 bases apart. Measured from the cysteine to the phenylalanine, the CDR3 is 12 residues long. Only CDR3 DNA remains: 36 bases, in frame from the first base.